This T cell receptor (beta chain) was sequenced in a study of T cell responses to AZD1222 COVID-19 vaccine. V gave up 5 bases and J gave up 10 bases, with 24 bases separating them. This CDR3 region has 16 residues. The V gene's germline CDR1 is LNHDA and CDR2 SQIVND (reference sequence). The table came from immunoSEQ multiplex PCR; TCRdb's copy has only in-frame clones and leaves some out. Of some 120,000 clones detected, around nine tenths appear once; the ten largest clones hold about 10%. This receptor was obtained from an adult in good health. The chain has TRBV19 and TRBJ1-5; D gene ambiguous. The starting material was peripheral blood, obtained on day 0 of AZD1222 vaccination. The DNA for the CDR3 is TGTGCCAGTAGTCAACCCGGGAGGGCGGCGGGAGGTCCCCAGCATTTT. It specifies CASSQPGRAAGGPQHF.